These 6 T cell receptor beta chains were sequenced from one sample in a study of blood T cell repertoires in COVID-19. Measured with immunoSEQ multiplex PCR; TCRdb has only the in-frame clones, and not every one. This table has about 400,000 clones, roughly 87% appearing once. Sequencing used PBMCs or T cells enriched from blood (not recorded which). These receptors came from a woman aged 40 to 55 with acute COVID-19.

The rearrangement links TRBV24-1 to TRBJ1-6, with 9 positions matching TRBD1. V lost 2 bases and J lost 7; bases outside the gene matches: 5. CDR3 size: 16 residues. CDR1 and CDR2 (germline): KGHDR, SFDVKD. The CDR3 here is CATSDSTGTGNSPLHF. As DNA, the CDR3 is TGTGCCACCAGTGATTCCACCGGGACAGGGAATTCACCCCTCCACTTT.

This chain joins TRBV29-1 and TRBJ1-1, with D possibly matching TRBD1 (6 bases). Per germline, CDR1 SQVTM and CDR2 ANQGSEA. V was clipped by 3 bases and J by 4 bases, with 12 bases between them. The CDR3 consists of 13 residues. The CDR3 region is CSVELGGGTEAFF. The CDR3 nucleotides read TGCAGCGTTGAGTTAGGGGGGGGCACTGAAGCTTTCTTT. Combining the CDR3 with reference TRBV29-1 and TRBJ1-1 gives the whole variable domain SAVISQKPSRDICQRGTSLTIQCQVDSQVTMMFWYRQQPGQSLTLIATANQGSEATYESGFVIDKFPISRPNLTFSTLTVSNMSPEDSSIYLCSVELGGGTEAFFGQGTRLTVV.

This CDR3 reads CASRRQGASLNYGYTF. In DNA, the CDR3 is TGTGCCAGCAGACGACAGGGGGCCTCCCTCAACTATGGCTACACCTTC. The rearrangement links TRBV2 to TRBJ1-2; 10 positions match TRBD1. J lost 2 bases, V lost 6 bases, and 9 bases had no gene match. Germline V gives CDR1 SNHLY, CDR2 FYNNEI. CDR3 length: 16 residues. The whole variable domain, remainder taken from reference TRBV2 and TRBJ1-2, is EPEVTQTPSHQVTQMGQEVILRCVPISNHLYFYWYRQILGQKVEFLVSFYNNEISEKSEIFDDQFSVERPDGSNFTLKIRSTKLEDSAMYFCASRRQGASLNYGYTFGSGTRLTVV.

On this clone itself: Other DNA sequences in this specimen translate into the identical CDR3. V is TRBV30 and J is TRBJ1-5, with 8 bases matching TRBD1. The V segment lost 0 bases and the J segment 7 bases; nucleotides outside the gene matches: 5. Looked up from germline, CDR1 is GTSNPN and CDR2 is SVGIG (reference sequence). The CDR3 totals 14 residues. The CDR3 region has the DNA TGTGCCTGGAGTGTAGGACAGGGAGGACAGCCCCAGCATTTT. Residues: CAWSVGQGGQPQHF.

The V gene is TRBV2, the J gene TRBJ1-3; D is unresolved. The CDR3 sequence is 11 residues long. Per germline, CDR1 SNHLY and CDR2 FYNNEI. The V and J ends lost 7 bases and 4 bases respectively, with 5 bases between them. DNA of the CDR3: TGTGCCAGCATTCGGGGAAACACCATATATTTT. This sequence encodes CASIRGNTIYF.

The chain uses TRBV19 and TRBJ2-4, with a tentative D call TRBD1 (6 bases). V lost 4 bases to trimming and J lost 7 bases, with 11 bases between them. This CDR3 has 13 amino acids. Germline V CDR1 and CDR2: LNHDA, SQIVND (reference sequence). The CDR3 DNA follows: TGTGCCAGTAGTACCTCGGGACACAACATTCAGTACTTC. It translates to CASSTSGHNIQYF.